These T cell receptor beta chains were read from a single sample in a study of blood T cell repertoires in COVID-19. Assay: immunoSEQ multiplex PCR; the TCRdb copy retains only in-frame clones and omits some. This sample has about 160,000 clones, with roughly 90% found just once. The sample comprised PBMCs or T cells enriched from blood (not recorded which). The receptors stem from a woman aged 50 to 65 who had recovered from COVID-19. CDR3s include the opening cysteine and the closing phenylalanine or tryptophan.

CASNAAGAFDQPQHF,TRBV9,TRBJ1-5
CASSPPGRETQYF,TRBV7-2,TRBJ2-5
CASSLRRGVEGYTF,TRBV5-6,TRBJ1-2
CASSLPGTGFYEQYF,TRBV11-2,TRBJ2-7
CASSEGGRRLNQPQHF,TRBV2,TRBJ1-5
CASSQDLGKGRGYTF,TRBV3-1/TRBV3-2,TRBJ1-2
CASILGNTQYF,TRBV5-1,TRBJ2-3
CASSTGQNSNQPQHF,TRBV19,TRBJ1-5
CASSAHSTEAFF,TRBV25-1,TRBJ1-1
CASSQGHPGFLDNSPLHF,TRBV4-1,TRBJ1-6
CASSQGAVRQGSRNEQFF,TRBV4-2,TRBJ2-1
CASRTSGGRGYTF,TRBV12-3/TRBV12-4,TRBJ1-2
CASSPDSNYGYTF,TRBV7-6,TRBJ1-2
CASSPVGATHEKLFF,TRBV28,TRBJ1-4
CASSSWTADTIYF,TRBV12-3/TRBV12-4,TRBJ1-3
CASSIGQGAYEQYF,TRBV7-6,TRBJ2-7
CASSYSIGAQSGYTF,TRBV6-5,TRBJ1-2
CASSQTGTANNEQFF,TRBV5-5,TRBJ2-1
CASKGQGKGAEAFF,TRBV19,TRBJ1-1
CASSLAAGVNTGELFF,TRBV7-6,TRBJ2-2
CASSRDRVADTQYF,TRBV6-4,TRBJ2-3
CASSIRGVLDYGYTF,TRBV3-1/TRBV3-2,TRBJ1-2
CASSLSGLRFEQYF,TRBV27,TRBJ2-7
CAWRPSPPRGEAFF,TRBV30,TRBJ1-1
CASRDRAYGYTF,TRBV2,TRBJ1-2
CASSVAGTGYNEQFF,TRBV9,TRBJ2-1
CASSLSMEVTHEQFF,TRBV27,TRBJ2-1
CASSYTGNEQYF,TRBV7-2,TRBJ2-7
CASSQNAAGEQYF,TRBV12-3/TRBV12-4,TRBJ2-7
CASTKGDRGIYEQYF,TRBV19,TRBJ2-7
CASSPLNGNTEAFF,TRBV18,TRBJ1-1
CASEISSGGANVLTF,TRBV6-5,TRBJ2-6
CASSQELGGEQYF,TRBV4-3,TRBJ2-7
CSPGQGNEQFF,TRBV29-1,TRBJ2-1
CASSPGQGYEQYF,TRBV3-1/TRBV3-2,TRBJ2-7
CATSRGLTGTYSGNTIYF,TRBV15,TRBJ1-3
CASSPTGRDSIYNEQFF,TRBV7-8,TRBJ2-1
CASSSGTGNYEQYF,TRBV6-5,TRBJ2-7
CASRMGTGSNAEKLFF,TRBV19,TRBJ1-4